This TCR beta chain was sequenced in a study of technical replicates of blood from a few donors. TCRdb keeps only in-frame clones here, not all; method: immunoSEQ multiplex PCR. Of about 88,000 clones in the sample, roughly 93% were seen once. To note about this clone: Other DNA sequences in this specimen translate into the identical CDR3.

There are 13 residues in the CDR3. CDR1 is SGDLS and CDR2 is YYNGEE in the germline V gene. V was pared by 2 bases and J by 2 bases, with 6 bases between. This receptor was identified in a human donor in good health. The sequencing input was T cells isolated from PBMCs. J is TRBJ2-3 and V is TRBV9, with a tentative D call TRBD2 (5 bases). DNA for the CDR3: TGTGCCAGCAGCGTCGGACTCACAGATACGCAGTATTTT. It is translated as CASSVGLTDTQYF.